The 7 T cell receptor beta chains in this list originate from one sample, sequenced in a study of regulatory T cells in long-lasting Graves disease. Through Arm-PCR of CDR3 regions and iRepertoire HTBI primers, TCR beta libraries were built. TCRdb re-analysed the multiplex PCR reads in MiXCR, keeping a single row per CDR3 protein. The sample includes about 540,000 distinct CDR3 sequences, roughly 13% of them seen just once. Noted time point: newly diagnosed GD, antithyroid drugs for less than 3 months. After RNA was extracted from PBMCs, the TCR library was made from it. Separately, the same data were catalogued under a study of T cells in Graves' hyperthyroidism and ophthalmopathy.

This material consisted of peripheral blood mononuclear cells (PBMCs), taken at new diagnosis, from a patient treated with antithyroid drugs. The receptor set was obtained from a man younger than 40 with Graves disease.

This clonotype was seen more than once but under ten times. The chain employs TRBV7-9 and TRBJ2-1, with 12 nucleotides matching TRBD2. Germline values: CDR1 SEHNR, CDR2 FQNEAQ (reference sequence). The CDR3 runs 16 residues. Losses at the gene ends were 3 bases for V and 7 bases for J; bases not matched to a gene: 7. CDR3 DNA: TGTGCCAGCAGCTTTTCCCTAGCGGGAGGGAATAATGAGCAGTTCTTC. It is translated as CASSFSLAGGNNEQFF.

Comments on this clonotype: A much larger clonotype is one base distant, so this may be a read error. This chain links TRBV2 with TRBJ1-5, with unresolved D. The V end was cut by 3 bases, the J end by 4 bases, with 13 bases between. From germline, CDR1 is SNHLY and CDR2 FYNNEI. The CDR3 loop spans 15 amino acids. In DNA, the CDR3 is TGTGCCAGCAGTGACTTCCGGAGTCGAAATCAGCCCCAGCATTTT. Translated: CASSDFRSRNQPQHF.

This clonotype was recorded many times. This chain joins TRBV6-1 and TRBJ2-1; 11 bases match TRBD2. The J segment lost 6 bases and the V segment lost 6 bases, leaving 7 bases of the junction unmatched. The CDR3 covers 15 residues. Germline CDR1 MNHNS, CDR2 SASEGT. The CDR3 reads CASRETSGAFNEQFF. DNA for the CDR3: TGTGCCAGCAGAGAGACTAGCGGGGCTTTCAATGAGCAGTTCTTC.

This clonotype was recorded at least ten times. CDR3 loop: CASSQRELGETQYF. CDR3 nucleotide sequence: TGTGCCAGCAGCCAGCGGGAGTTGGGAGAGACCCAGTACTTC. This chain joins TRBV4-2 and TRBJ2-5; 7 nucleotides match TRBD2. Germline V CDR1 and CDR2: LGHNA, YNFKEQ. The CDR3 totals 14 residues. Unmatched junction bases numbered 5, after V lost 3 bases and J lost 4 bases.

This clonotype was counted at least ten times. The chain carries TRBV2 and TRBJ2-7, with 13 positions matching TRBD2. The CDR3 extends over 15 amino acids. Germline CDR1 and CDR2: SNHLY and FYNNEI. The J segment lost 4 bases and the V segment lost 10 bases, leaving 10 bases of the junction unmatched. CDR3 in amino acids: CATSPGTSGIYEQYF. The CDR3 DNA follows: TGTGCCACAAGTCCTGGGACTAGCGGGATTTACGAGCAGTACTTC.

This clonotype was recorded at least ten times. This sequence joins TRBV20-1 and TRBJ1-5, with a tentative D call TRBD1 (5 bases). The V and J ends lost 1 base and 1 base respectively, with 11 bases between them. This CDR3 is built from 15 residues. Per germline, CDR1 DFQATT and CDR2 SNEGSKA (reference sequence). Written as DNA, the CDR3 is TGCAGTGCTAGAGGACCAGGGATCAGCAATCAGCCCCAGCATTTT. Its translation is CSARGPGISNQPQHF.

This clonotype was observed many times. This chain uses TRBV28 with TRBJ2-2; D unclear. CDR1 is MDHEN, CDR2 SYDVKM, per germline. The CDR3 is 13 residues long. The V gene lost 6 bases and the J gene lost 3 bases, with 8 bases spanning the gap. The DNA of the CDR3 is TGTGCCAGCAGGGCATTCGACACCGGGGAGCTGTTTTTT. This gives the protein CASRAFDTGELFF.